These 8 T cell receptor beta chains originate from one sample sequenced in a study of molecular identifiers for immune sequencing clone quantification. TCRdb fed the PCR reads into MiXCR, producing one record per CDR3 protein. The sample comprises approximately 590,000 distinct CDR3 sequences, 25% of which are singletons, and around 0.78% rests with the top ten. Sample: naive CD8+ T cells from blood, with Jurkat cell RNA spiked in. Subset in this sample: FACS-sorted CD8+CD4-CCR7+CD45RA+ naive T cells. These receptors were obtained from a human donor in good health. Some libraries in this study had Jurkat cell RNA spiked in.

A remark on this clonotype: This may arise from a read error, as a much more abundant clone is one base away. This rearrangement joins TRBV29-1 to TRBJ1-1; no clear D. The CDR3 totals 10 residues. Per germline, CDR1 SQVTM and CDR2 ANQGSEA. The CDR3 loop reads CSVVLQSASF. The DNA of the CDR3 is TGCAGCGTTGTATTACAATCAGCTTCCTTT.

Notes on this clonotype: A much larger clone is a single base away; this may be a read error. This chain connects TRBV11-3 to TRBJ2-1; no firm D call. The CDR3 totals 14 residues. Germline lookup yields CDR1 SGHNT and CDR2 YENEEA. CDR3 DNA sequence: TGTGCCAGCAGCCCGAGAAGCTCCGACAATGAGCAGTTCTTC. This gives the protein CASSPRSSDNEQFF.

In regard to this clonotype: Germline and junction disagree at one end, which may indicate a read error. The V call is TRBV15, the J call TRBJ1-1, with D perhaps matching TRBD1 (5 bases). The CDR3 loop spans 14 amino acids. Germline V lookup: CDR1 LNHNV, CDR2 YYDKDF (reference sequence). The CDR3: CAASTGAMNTEAFF. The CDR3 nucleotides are TGTGCCGCCAGCACAGGAGCGATGAACACTGAAGCTTTCTTT.

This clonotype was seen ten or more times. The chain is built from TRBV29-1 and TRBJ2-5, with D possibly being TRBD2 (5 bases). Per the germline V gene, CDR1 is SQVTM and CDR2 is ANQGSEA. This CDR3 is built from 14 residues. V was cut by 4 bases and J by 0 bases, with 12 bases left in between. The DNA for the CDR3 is TGCAGCGTTGTGGACTCACTGTACCAAGAGACCCAGTACTTC. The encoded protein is CSVVDSLYQETQYF.

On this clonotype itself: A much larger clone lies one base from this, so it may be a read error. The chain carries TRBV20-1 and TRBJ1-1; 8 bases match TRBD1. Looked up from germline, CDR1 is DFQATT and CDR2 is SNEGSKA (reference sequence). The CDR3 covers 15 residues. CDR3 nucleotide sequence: TGCAGTGCTGACACAGGGGGAAATATGAACATTGAAGCTTTCTTT. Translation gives CSADTGGNMNIEAFF.

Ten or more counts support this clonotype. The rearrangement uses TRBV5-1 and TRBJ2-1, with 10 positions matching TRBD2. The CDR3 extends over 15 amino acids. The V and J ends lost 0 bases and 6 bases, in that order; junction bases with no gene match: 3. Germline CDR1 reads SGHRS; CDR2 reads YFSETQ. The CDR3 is CASSLGASGGNEQFF. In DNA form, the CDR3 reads TGCGCCAGCAGCTTGGGGGCTAGCGGGGGCAATGAGCAGTTCTTC.

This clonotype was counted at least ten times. The CDR3 reads CSASLSGGFDIQYF. In DNA form, the CDR3 reads TGCAGTGCTAGCCTTAGCGGGGGATTCGACATTCAGTACTTC. The V call is TRBV20-1, the J call TRBJ2-4, with 9 bases aligning to TRBD2. This CDR3 spans 14 amino acids. Per germline, CDR1 DFQATT and CDR2 SNEGSKA (reference sequence). The junction had 8 bases not matched to a gene; V was cut back by 3 bases and J by 8 bases.

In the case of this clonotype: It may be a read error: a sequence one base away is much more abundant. The CDR3 nucleotides read TGTGCCACCAGCGTGGGGACTGGCGGGAGCACAGATACGCAGTATTTT. It yields the protein CATSVGTGGSTDTQYF. The chain employs TRBV15 and TRBJ2-3; possibly TRBD2 for D (6 bases). With 5 bases removed from V and 0 bases from J, the gap between germline ends came to 15 bases. Germline-derived CDR1 and CDR2 are LNHNV and YYDKDF (reference sequence). The CDR3 runs to 16 residues.